The T cell receptor (beta chain) described here comes from a study of T-cell memory formation after mild COVID-19. TCR alpha and TCR beta cDNA libraries with sample barcodes and UMIs came from 5'RACE using constant-segment primers. TCRdb recomputed calls from the 5' RACE reads with MiXCR, one row per CDR3 protein. The sample contains about 240,000 distinct CDR3 sequences, approximately 9% of which appear only once. Notes on the study in general: Day 15 to 85 contracting clones showed balanced CD4/CD8; later expanders leaned CD4+. A second wave of clones peaked on day 37, and their SARS-CoV-2 specificity went unconfirmed.

A few counts support this clonotype. Its specificity is unknown. The CDR3 is 15 residues long. V gave up 2 bases and J gave up 6 bases; unmatched junction bases: 5. Germline CDR1 reads SGHTA; CDR2 reads FQGTGA. The clonotype originates from a man between 18 and 29 years old who had mild COVID-19 (a few samples of this study predate the infection). Cell type and time point are not known. Input material: PBMCs or a T cell subset sorted from them (not recorded which). This rearrangement joins TRBV7-3 to TRBJ2-3; TRBD1 matches at 10 bases. The CDR3 DNA sequence: TGTGCCAGCAGCTTATCGACAGGGGGCGATGATACGCAGTATTTT. Translation gives CASSLSTGGDDTQYF.